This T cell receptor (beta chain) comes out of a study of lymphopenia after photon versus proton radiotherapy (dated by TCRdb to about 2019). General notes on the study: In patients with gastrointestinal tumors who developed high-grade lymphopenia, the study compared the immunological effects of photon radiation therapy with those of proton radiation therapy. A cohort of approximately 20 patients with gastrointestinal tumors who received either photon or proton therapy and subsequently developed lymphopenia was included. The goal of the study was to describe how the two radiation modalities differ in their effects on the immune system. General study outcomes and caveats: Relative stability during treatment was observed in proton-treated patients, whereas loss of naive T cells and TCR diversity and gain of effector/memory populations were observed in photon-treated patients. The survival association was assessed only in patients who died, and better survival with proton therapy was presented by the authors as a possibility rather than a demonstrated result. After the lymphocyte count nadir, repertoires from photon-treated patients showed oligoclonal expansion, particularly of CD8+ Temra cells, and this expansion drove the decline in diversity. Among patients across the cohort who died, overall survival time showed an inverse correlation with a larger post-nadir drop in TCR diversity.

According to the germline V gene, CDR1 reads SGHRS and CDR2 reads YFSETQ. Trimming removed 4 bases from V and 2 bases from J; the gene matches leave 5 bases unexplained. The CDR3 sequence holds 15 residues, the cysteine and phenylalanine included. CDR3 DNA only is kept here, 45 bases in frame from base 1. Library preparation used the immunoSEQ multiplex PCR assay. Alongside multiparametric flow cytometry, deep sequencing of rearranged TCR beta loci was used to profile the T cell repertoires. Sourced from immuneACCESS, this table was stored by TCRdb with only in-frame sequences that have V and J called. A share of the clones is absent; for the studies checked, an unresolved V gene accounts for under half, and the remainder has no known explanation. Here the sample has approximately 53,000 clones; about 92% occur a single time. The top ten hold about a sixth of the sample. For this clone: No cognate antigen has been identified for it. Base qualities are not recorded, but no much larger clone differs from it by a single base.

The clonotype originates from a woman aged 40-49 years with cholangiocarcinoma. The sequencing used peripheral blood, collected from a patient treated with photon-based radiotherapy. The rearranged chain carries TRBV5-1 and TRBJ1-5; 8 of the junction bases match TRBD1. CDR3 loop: CASSPGQGGNQPQHF. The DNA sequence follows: TGCGCCAGCAGCCCAGGACAGGGTGGCAATCAGCCCCAGCATTTT.